The present T cell receptor (beta chain) was sequenced within a study of neurological immune-mediated disorders. Study-wide results and limits: Patients with HTLV-1-associated myelopathy showed the most TCR clonal expansion. Those with multiple sclerosis showed the least, falling below healthy controls. Association of the multiple sclerosis repertoire cluster with clinical or MRI features was not observed for any feature.

The authors produced cDNA by 5'RACE using 10-nucleotide random UMIs. TCRdb recomputed calls from the 5' RACE reads with MiXCR, one row per CDR3 protein. The sample shows some 50,000 distinct CDR3 sequences, about 2% of them seen only once. This clonotype was observed at least ten times. Its specificity is unknown. Germline loops: CDR1 MNHNY, CDR2 SVGAGI (reference sequence). The CDR3 covers 16 residues. The V and J ends lost 0 bases and 2 bases respectively, with 11 bases between them. The unsorted libraries were prepared from 2 million PBMCs (stored at -80 C). The chain combines TRBV6-6 with TRBJ2-1; maybe TRBD2 (5 bases). The sample consisted of PBMCs. The TCR sequence derives from a woman in her thirties or forties with multiple sclerosis. The chain's CDR3 is CASSYSEAPTYNEQFF. The CDR3 coding sequence is TGTGCCAGCAGTTACTCGGAGGCCCCGACCTACAATGAGCAGTTCTTC.